This T cell receptor beta chain is from a study of T cells in narcolepsy. Findings of the study overall: Autoreactive HCRT-specific and TRIB2-specific clonotypes were marked in same-patient CSF-versus-blood CD4+ comparisons. Autoreactive clonotypes reportedly recurred in blood of same and different patients, not controls.

The CDR3 sequence is 13 residues long. Germline CDR1 reads MNHNS; CDR2 reads SASEGT. The V end lost 3 bases, the J end lost 8 bases, and 11 bases lay between the germline ends. Here immunoSEQ multiplex PCR was the method, and the copy in TCRdb shows in-frame clones only, minus some. The sample consists of about 32,000 clones, roughly 90% of them appearing once. In the case of this clone: What it binds is unknown.

The sequenced material came from CD45RA- memory CD4+ T cells from PBMCs. This receptor was obtained from a human donor with narcolepsy. The chain joins TRBV6-1 to TRBJ2-1, with D perhaps matching TRBD1 (5 bases). CDR3 residues: CASSEEWGYEQFF. CDR3 DNA: TGTGCCAGCAGTGAGGAGTGGGGCTATGAGCAGTTCTTC.